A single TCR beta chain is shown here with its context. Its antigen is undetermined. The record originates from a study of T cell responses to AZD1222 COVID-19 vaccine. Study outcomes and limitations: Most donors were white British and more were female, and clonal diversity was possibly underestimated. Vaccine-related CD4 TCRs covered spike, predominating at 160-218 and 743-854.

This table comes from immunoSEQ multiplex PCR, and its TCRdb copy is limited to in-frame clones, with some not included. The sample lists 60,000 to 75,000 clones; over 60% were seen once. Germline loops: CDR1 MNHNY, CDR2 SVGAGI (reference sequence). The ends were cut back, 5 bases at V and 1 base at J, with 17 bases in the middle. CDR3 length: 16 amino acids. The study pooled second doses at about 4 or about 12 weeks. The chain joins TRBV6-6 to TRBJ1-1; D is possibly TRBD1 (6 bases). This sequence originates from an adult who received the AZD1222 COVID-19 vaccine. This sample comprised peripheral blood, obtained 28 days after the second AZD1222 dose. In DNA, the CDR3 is TGTGCCAGCAGTCTACAACAGGGAGGTGGGAACACTGAAGCTTTCTTT. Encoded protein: CASSLQQGGGNTEAFF.